This TCR beta chain came from a study of siplizumab effects on memory and regulatory T cells. This CDR3 spans 14 amino acids. Measured with immunoSEQ multiplex PCR; TCRdb has only the in-frame clones, and not every one. Here the sample spans tens of thousands of clones, 93% being singletons. This chain uses TRBV21-1 with TRBJ2-7. TRBV21-1 is reported as a pseudogene. The receptor was isolated from a human donor in good health. The specimen sequenced was CD8+ T cells sorted from blood. The CDR3 coding sequence is TGTGCCAGCAGCCCCCCCAGCTCACGGCACGAGCAGTACTTC. Translating it yields CASSPPSSRHEQYF.